The 5 T cell receptor beta chains reported below all come from one sample, sequenced in a study of T cells in Graves' hyperthyroidism and ophthalmopathy (dated by TCRdb to between 2018 and 2020). The method was multiplex PCR. TCRdb shows the sequencer as Illumina HiSeq 2000. The TCR beta CDR3 regions were amplified from RNA transcripts. For the first round of RT-PCR on the TCR CDR3, the HTBI primer set was used together with the Qiagen OneStep RT-PCR kit. Using fastp at Q25 and MiXCR, TCRdb reprocessed the public reads and kept productive beta chains. Each entry merges the rows of one CDR3 protein and shows their most common DNA and genes. The sample profile shows about 840,000 distinct CDR3 sequences; over 35% of them were found once. Roughly 8.3% of the sample is in the top ten clones. The sequencing input was blood. These receptors were collected from a man aged 18 to 29 with Graves' hyperthyroidism.

This clonotype was counted at least ten times. This chain connects TRBV20-1 to TRBJ1-1; D gene unclear. The V gene lost 4 bases and the J gene lost 3 bases, with 6 bases spanning the gap. Germline V gene sequence: CDR1 DFQATT, CDR2 SNEGSKA (reference sequence). The CDR3 extends over 11 amino acids. CDR3 sequence: CSAMADTEAFF. The CDR3 nucleotides read TGCAGTGCTATGGCTGACACTGAAGCTTTCTTT.

Note on this clonotype: One end of the junction does not line up with germline, which may come from a read error. The chain joins TRBV10-3 to TRBJ2-7; D unclear. This CDR3 comprises 13 residues. Germline loops: CDR1 ENHRY, CDR2 SYGVKD. CDR3 residues: CASSEAMIYEQYF. The CDR3 DNA sequence: TGTGCCAGCAGTGAAGCGATGATCTACGAGCAGTACTTC.

This clonotype showed up just a few times. In nucleotides, the CDR3 is TGTGCCTGGAGTGTACGGGGCAGGGGGTATCAGCCCCAGCATTTT. Its protein product is CAWSVRGRGYQPQHF. V gene TRBV19 combines with J gene TRBJ1-5; 7 positions match TRBD1. Germline V CDR1 and CDR2: LNHDA, SQIVND (reference sequence). With 11 bases clipped from V and 5 bases from J, the junction kept 15 bases outside the gene matches. This CDR3 has 15 residues. The whole variable domain, filled in from reference TRBV19 and TRBJ1-5, reads DGGITQSPKYLFRKEGQNVTLSCEQNLNHDAMYWYRQDPGQGLRLIYYSQIVNDFQKGDIAEGYSVSREKKESFPLTVTSAQKNPTAFYLCAWSVRGRGYQPQHFGDGTRLSIL.

The chain combines TRBV25-1 with TRBJ2-3; D is ambiguous. The V and J ends lost 3 bases and 0 bases respectively, with 10 bases between them. Germline V lookup: CDR1 MGHDK, CDR2 SYGVNS. This CDR3 contains 15 residues. This CDR3 is CASSDGRSSTDTQYF. DNA of the CDR3: TGTGCCAGCAGTGATGGCCGGTCTAGCACAGATACGCAGTATTTT.

This clonotype is a singleton in its sample. The chain has TRBV7-2 and TRBJ1-4; perhaps TRBD1 as D (6 bases). Germline V gene data show CDR1 as SGHTA and CDR2 as FQGNSA. There are 12 residues in the CDR3. The V and J ends lost 11 bases and 7 bases respectively, with 14 bases between them. The CDR3 nucleotides read TGTGCCGCTGGAGGGGGGGGTGAAAAACTGTTTTTT. Protein sequence: CAAGGGGEKLFF.